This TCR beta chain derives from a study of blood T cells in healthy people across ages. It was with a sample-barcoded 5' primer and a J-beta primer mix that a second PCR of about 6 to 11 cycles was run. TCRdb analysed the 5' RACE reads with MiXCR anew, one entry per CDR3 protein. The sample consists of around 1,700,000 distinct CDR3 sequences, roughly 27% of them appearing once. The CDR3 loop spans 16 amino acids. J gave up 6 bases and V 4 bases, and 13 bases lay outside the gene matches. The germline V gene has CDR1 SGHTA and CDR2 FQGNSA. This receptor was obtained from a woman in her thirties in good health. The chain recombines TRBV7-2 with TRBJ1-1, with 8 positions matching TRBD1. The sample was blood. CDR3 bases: TGTGCCAGCAGCTCACACAGGGGGAGAAGTGGGTCTGAAGCTTTCTTT. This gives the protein CASSSHRGRSGSEAFF.